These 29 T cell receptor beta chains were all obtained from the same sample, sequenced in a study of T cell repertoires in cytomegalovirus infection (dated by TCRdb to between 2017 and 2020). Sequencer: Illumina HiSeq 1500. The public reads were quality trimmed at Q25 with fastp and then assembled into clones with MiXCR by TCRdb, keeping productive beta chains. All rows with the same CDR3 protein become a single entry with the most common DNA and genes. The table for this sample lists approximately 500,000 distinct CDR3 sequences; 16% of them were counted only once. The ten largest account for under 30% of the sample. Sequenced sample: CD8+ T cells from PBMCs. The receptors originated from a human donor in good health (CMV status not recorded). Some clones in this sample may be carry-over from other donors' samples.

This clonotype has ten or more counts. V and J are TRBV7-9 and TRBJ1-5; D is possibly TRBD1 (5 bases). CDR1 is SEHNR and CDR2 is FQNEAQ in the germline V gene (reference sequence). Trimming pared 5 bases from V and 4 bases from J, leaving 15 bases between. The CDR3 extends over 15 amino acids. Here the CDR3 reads CASSLGEVGNQPQHF. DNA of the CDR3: TGTGCCAGCAGCCTAGGGGAGGTTGGGAATCAGCCCCAGCATTTT.

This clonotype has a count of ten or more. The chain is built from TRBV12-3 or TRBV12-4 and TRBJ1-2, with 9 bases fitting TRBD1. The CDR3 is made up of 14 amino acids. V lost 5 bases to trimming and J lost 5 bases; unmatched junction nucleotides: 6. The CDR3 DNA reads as TGTGCCAGCAGTCGGGGACAGGGTTGGTATGGCTACACCTTC. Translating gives CASSRGQGWYGYTF.

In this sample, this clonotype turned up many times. CDR3 DNA sequence: TGTGCCAGCAGCTTAGGAGCAGGGCCTTTGAACACTGAAGCTTTCTTT. Translation gives CASSLGAGPLNTEAFF. The genes are TRBV7-2 and TRBJ1-1; possibly TRBD1 for D (5 bases). The CDR3 has 16 amino acids. Germline CDR1 is SGHTA and CDR2 is FQGNSA. The V gene lost 1 base and the J gene lost 0 bases, with 12 bases spanning the gap.

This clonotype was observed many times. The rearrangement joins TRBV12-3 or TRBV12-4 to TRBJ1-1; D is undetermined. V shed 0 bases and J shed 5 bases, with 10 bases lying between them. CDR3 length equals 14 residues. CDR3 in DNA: TGTGCCAGCAGTTTAGCTCCCGATAGGACTGAAGCTTTCTTT. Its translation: CASSLAPDRTEAFF.

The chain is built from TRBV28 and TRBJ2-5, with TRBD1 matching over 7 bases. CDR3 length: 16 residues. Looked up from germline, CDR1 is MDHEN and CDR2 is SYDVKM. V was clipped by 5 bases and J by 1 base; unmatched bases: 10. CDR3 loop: CASSIPRDSFQETQYF. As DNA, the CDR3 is TGTGCCAGCAGTATTCCCAGGGACAGCTTCCAAGAGACCCAGTACTTC.

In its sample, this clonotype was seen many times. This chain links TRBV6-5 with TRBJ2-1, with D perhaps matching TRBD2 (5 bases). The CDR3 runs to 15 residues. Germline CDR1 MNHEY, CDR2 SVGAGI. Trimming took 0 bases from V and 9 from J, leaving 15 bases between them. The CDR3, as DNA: TGTGCCAGCAGTTACTCAGTCGGAGCCGAGGGTGAGCAGTTCTTC. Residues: CASSYSVGAEGEQFF.

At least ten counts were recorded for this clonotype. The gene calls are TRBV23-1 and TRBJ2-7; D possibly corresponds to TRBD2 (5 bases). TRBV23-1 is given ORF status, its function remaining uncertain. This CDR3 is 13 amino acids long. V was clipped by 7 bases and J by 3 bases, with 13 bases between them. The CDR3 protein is CASIRGPIYEQYF. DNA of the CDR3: TGCGCCAGCATCCGAGGGCCCATCTACGAGCAGTACTTC.

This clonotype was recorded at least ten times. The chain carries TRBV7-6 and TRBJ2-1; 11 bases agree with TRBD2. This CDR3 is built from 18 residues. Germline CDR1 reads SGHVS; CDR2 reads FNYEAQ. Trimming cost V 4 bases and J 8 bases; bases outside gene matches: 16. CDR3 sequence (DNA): TGTGCCAGCAGCTCGCGCCCTCGACTAGCGGGGCCGGGCGATGAGCAGTTCTTC. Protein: CASSSRPRLAGPGDEQFF.

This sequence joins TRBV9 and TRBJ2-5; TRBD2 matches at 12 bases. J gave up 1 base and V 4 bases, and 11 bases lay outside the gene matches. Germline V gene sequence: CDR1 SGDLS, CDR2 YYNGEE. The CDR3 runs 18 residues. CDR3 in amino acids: CASSLGRGTSGPQETQYF. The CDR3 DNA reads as TGTGCCAGCAGCCTGGGAAGGGGGACTAGCGGGCCCCAAGAGACCCAGTACTTC.

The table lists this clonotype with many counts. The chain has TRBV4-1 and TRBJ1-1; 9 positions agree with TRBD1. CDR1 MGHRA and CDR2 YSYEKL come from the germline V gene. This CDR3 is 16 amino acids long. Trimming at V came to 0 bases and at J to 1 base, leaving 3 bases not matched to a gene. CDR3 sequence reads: CASSQDLGQGNTEAFF. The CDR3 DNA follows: TGCGCCAGCAGCCAAGACCTGGGACAGGGGAACACTGAAGCTTTCTTT.

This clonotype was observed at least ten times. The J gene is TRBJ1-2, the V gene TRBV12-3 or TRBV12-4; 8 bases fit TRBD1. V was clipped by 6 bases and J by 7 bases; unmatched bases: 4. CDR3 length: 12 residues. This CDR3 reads CASSDRGSGYTF. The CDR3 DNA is TGTGCCAGCAGCGACAGGGGTTCTGGCTACACCTTC.

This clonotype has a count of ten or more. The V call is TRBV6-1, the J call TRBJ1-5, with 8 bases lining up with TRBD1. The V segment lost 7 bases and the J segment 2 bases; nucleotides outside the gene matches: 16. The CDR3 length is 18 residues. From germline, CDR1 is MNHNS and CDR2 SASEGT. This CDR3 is CASTRRGRGQEGNQPQHF. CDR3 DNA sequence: TGTGCCAGCACACGAAGGGGACGGGGACAGGAGGGCAATCAGCCCCAGCATTTT.

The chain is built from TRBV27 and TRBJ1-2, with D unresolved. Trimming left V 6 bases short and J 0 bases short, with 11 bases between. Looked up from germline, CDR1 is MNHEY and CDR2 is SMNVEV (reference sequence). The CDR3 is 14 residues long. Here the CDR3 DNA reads TGTGCCAGCAGCGCAGGCCCCACTAACTATGGCTACACCTTC. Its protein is CASSAGPTNYGYTF.

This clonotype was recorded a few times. CDR3 sequence: CATGGQGNNEQFF. The CDR3 DNA sequence: TGTGCCACCGGGGGACAGGGAAATAATGAGCAGTTCTTC. The chain links TRBV24-1 to TRBJ2-1; 9 positions match TRBD1. The length of the CDR3 is 13 residues. CDR1 is KGHDR and CDR2 is SFDVKD in the germline V gene. The J segment lost 7 bases and the V segment lost 9 bases, leaving 6 bases of the junction unmatched.

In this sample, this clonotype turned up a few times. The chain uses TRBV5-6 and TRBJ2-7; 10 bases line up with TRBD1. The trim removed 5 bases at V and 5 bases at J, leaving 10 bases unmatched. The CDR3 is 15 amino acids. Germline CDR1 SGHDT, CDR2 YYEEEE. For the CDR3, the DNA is TGTGCCAGCAGTTCAACCGGGACAGGGGCCGACGAGCAGTACTTC. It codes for CASSSTGTGADEQYF. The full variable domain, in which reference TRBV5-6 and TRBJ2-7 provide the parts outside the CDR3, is DAGVTQSPTHLIKTRGQQVTLRCSPKSGHDTVSWYQQALGQGPQFIFQYYEEEERQRGNFPDRFSGHQFPNYSSELNVNALLLGDSALYLCASSSTGTGADEQYFGPGTRLTVT.

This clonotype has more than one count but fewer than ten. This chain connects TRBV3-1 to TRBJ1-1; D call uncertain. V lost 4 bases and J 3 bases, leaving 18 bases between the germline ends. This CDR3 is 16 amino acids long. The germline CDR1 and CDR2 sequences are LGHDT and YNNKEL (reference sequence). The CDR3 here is CASSLLTSAPYTEAFF. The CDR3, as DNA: TGTGCCAGCAGCCTCCTTACTTCCGCGCCTTACACTGAAGCTTTCTTT.

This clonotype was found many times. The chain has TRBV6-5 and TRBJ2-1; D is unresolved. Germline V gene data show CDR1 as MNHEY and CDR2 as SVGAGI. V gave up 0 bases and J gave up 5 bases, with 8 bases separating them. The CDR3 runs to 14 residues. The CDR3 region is CASSYSGSDNEQFF. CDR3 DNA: TGTGCCAGCAGTTACTCAGGCTCAGACAATGAGCAGTTCTTC.

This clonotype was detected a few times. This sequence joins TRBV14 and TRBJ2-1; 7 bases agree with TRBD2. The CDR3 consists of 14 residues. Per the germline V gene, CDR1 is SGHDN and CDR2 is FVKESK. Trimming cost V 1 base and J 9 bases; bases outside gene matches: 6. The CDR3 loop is CASSQGGRFREQFF. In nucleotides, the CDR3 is TGTGCCAGCAGCCAAGGCGGGAGATTCCGTGAGCAGTTCTTC.

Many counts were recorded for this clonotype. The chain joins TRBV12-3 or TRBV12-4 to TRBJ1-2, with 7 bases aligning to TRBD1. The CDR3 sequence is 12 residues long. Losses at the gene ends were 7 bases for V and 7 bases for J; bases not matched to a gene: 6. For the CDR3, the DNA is TGTGCCAGCAACGGAGACAGGGCTGGCTACACCTTC. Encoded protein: CASNGDRAGYTF.

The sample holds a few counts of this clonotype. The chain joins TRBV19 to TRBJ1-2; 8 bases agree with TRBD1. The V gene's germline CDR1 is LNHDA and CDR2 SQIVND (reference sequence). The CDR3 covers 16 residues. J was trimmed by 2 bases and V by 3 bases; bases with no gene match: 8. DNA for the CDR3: TGTGCCAGTAGTATTAACCCGACAGGGGTCAACTATGGCTACACCTTC. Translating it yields CASSINPTGVNYGYTF.

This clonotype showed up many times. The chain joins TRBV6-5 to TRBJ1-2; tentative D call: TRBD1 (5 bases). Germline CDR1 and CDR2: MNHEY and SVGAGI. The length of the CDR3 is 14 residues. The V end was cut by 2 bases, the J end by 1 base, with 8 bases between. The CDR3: CASSYRGGNYGYTF. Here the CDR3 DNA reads TGTGCCAGCAGTTACAGGGGTGGTAACTATGGCTACACCTTC.

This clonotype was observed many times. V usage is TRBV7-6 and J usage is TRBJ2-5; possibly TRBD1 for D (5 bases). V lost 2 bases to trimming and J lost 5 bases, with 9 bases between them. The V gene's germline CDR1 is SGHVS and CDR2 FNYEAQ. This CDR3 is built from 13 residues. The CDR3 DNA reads TGTGCCAGCAGCTTAAGGGGTTTCGAGACCCAGTACTTC. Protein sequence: CASSLRGFETQYF.

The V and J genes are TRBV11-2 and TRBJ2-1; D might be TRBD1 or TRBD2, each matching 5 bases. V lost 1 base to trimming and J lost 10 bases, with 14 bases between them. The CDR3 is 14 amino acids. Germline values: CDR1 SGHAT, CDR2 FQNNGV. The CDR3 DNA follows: TGTGCCAGCAGCTTAGCCTACGACAGAGGGGAGCAGTTCTTC. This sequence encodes CASSLAYDRGEQFF.

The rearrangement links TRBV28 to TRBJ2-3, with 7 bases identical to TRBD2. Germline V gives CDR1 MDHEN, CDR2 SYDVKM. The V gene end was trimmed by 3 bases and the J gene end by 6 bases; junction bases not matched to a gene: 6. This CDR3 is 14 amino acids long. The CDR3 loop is CASSLGGESDTQYF. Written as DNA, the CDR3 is TGTGCCAGCAGTTTGGGGGGGGAATCGGATACGCAGTATTTT. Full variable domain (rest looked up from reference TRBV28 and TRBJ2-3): DVKVTQSSRYLVKRTGEKVFLECVQDMDHENMFWYRQDPGLGLRLIYFSYDVKMKEKGDIPEGYSVSREKKERFSLILESASTNQTSMYLCASSLGGESDTQYFGPGTRLTVL.

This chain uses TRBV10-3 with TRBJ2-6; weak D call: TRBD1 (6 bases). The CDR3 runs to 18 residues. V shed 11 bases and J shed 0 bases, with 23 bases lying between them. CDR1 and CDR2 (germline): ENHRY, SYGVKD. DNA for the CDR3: TGTGCCGTCCTCCGGGCCGGACAGACTTTCTCTGGGGCCAACGTCCTGACTTTC. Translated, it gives CAVLRAGQTFSGANVLTF.

The CDR3 coding sequence is TGCAGTGCTCCATCACTAGTCGGGGGCGAGCAGTACTTC. This encodes CSAPSLVGGEQYF. The chain joins TRBV20-1 to TRBJ2-7; tentative D call: TRBD2 (6 bases). Germline V CDR1 and CDR2: DFQATT, SNEGSKA (reference sequence). The CDR3 loop spans 13 amino acids. Trimming cost V 5 bases and J 6 bases, with 17 bases left between them.

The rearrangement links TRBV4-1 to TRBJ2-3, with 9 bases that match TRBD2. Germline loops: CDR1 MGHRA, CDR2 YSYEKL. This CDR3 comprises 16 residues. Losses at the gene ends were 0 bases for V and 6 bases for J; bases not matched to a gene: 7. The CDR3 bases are TGCGCCAGCAGCCAAGATGCGGGGGGGAACAGTGATACGCAGTATTTT. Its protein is CASSQDAGGNSDTQYF.

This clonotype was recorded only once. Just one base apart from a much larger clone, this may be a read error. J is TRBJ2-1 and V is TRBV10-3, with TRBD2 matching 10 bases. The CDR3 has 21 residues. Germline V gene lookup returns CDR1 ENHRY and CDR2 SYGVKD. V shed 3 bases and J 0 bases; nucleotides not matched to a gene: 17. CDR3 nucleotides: TGTGCCATCAGTGACCCTGACGGGACTAGCGTGATCCTCGACTCCTACAATGAGCAGTTCTTC. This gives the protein CAISDPDGTSVILDSYNEQFF.

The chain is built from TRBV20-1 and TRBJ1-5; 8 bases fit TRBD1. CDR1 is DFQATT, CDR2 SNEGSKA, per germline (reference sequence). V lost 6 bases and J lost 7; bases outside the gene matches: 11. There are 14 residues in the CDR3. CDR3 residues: CSAVDRARRQPQHF. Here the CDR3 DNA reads TGCAGTGCCGTGGACAGGGCTCGACGACAGCCCCAGCATTTT.